These 4 T cell receptor beta chains originate from one sample sequenced in a study of blood T cell repertoires in COVID-19 (dated by TCRdb to 2018 to 2020). Library preparation used the immunoSEQ multiplex PCR assay. The table was pulled from immuneACCESS by TCRdb, which kept in-frame rearrangements only. Such tables lose some clones; where checked, under half of the loss comes from unresolved V genes, and the rest has no known cause. This sample gives more than 150,000 clones in total; nearly 90% of them show up just once. The ten largest clones capture 0.55% to 0.8% of the sample. The sequenced sample was peripheral blood. The receptors come from a man aged 50 to 60 with acute or convalescent COVID-19.

This clone was seen only once. The chain recombines TRBV28 with TRBJ1-2; D is perhaps TRBD1 (5 bases). The germline CDR1 and CDR2 sequences are MDHEN and SYDVKM. This CDR3 is built from 13 residues. V shed 6 bases and J shed 2 bases, with 10 bases lying between them. The CDR3 nucleotides are TGTGCCAGCAGGGCGACAGTCAACTATGGCTACACCTTC. Translation gives CASRATVNYGYTF.

The V call is TRBV28, the J call TRBJ1-2; D may be TRBD1 (6 bases). The V gene's germline CDR1 is MDHEN and CDR2 SYDVKM. The CDR3 runs to 14 residues. Trimming took 6 bases from V and 7 from J, leaving 18 bases between them. The CDR3 reads CASREPGVRGGYTF. CDR3 sequence (DNA): TGTGCCAGCAGGGAACCAGGGGTTCGCGGTGGCTACACCTTC.

This rearrangement joins TRBV18 to TRBJ2-7; D perhaps matches TRBD1 (5 bases). CDR3 length: 14 amino acids. Trimming removed 0 bases at V and 4 bases at J, with 10 bases between. CDR1 and CDR2 from the germline V gene are KGHSH and LQKENI. CDR3 sequence reads: CASSPPTREYEQYV. The CDR3 region has the DNA TGTGCCAGCTCACCACCGACCAGGGAATACGAGCAGTACGTC.

CDR3 sequence reads: CASTAGEVGEQYF. In DNA, the CDR3 is TGTGCCAGCACGGCGGGAGAGGTAGGCGAGCAGTACTTC. This rearrangement joins TRBV9 to TRBJ2-7; 7 bases agree with TRBD2. Trimming cost V 6 bases and J 6 bases; bases outside gene matches: 9. Germline values: CDR1 SGDLS, CDR2 YYNGEE. The CDR3 is 13 amino acids.